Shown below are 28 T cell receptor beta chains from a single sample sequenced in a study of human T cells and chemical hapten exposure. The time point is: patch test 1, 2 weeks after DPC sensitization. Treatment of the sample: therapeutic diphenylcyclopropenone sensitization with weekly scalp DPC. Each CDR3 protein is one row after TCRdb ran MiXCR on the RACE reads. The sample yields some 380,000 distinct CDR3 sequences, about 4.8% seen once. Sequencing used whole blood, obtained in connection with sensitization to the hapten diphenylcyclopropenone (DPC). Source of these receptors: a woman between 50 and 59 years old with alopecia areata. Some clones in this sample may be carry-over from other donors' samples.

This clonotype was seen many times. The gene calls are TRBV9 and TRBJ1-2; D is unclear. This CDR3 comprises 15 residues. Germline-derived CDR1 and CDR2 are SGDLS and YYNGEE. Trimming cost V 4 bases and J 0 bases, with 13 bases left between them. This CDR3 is CASSPPAGTNYGYTF. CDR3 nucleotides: TGTGCCAGCAGCCCCCCGGCCGGGACTAACTATGGCTACACCTTC.

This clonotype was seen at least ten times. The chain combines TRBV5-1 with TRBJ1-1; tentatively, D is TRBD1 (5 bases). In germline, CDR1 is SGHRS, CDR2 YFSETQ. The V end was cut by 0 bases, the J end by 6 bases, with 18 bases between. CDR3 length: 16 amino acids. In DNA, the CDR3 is TGCGCCAGCAGCTTGGCCGGCCGGGGAGGAGGGGCTGAAGCTTTCTTT. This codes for CASSLAGRGGGAEAFF.

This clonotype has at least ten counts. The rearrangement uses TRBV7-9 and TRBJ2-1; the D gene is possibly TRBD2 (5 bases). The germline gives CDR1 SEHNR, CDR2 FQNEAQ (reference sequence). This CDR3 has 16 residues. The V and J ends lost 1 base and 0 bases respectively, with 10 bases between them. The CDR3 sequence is CASSLVVGDSYNEQFF. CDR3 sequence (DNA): TGTGCCAGCAGCTTAGTTGTGGGAGACTCCTACAATGAGCAGTTCTTC.

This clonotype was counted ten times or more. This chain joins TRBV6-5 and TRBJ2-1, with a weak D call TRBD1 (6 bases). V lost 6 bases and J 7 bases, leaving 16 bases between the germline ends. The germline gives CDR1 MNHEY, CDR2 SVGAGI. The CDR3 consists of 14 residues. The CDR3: CASRPTGNLNEQFF. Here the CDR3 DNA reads TGTGCCAGCAGACCGACAGGAAATCTTAATGAGCAGTTCTTC.

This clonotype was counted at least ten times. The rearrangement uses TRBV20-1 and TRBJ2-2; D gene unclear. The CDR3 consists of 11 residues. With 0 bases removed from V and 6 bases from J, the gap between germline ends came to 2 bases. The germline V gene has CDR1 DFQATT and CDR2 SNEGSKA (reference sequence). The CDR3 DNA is TGCAGTGCTAGAGATGCCGGGGAGCTGTTTTTT. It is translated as CSARDAGELFF.

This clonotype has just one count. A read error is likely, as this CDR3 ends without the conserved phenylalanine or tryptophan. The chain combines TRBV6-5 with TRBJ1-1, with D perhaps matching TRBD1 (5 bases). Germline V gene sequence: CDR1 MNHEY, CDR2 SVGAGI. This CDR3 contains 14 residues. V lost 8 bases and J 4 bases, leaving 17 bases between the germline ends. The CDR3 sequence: CASSPGGRSTEAFV. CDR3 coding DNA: TGTGCCAGCTCCCCGGGGGGGAGGAGCACTGAAGCTTTCGTT.

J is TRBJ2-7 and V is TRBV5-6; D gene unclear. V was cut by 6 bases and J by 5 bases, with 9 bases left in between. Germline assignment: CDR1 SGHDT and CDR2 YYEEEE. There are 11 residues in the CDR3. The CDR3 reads CASTGEHEQYF. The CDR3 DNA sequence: TGTGCCAGCACTGGGGAACACGAGCAGTACTTC.

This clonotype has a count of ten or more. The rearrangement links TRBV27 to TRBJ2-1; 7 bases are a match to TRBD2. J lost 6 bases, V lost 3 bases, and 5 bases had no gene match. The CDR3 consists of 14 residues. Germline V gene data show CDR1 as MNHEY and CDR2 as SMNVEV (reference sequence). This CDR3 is CASSFGREFNEQFF. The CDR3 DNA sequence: TGTGCCAGCAGTTTTGGGCGGGAGTTCAATGAGCAGTTCTTC.

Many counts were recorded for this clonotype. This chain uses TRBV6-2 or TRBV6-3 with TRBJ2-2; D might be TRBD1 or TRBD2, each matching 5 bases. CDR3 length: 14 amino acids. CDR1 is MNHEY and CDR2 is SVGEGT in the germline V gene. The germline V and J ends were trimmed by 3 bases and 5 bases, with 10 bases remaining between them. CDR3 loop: CASSYGGETGELFF. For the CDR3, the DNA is TGTGCCAGCAGTTATGGGGGAGAAACCGGGGAGCTGTTTTTT.

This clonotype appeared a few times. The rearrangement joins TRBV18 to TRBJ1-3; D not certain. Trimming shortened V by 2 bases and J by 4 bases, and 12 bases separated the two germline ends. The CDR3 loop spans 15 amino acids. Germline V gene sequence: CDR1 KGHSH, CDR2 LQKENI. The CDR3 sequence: CASSPSNSPGNTIYF. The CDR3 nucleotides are TGTGCCAGCTCACCATCTAATAGCCCCGGAAACACCATATATTTT.

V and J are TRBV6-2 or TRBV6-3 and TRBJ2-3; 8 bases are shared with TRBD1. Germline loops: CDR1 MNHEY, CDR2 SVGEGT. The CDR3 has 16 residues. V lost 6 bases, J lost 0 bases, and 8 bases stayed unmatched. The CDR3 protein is CASSPFRQGSTDTQYF. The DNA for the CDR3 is TGTGCCAGCAGCCCATTCCGACAGGGGAGCACAGATACGCAGTATTTT.

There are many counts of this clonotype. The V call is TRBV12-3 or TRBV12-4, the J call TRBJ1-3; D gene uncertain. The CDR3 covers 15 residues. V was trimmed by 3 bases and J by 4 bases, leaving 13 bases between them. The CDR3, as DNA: TGTGCCAGCAGTTTGGTCGAAGGTTCCGGAAACACCATATATTTT. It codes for CASSLVEGSGNTIYF.

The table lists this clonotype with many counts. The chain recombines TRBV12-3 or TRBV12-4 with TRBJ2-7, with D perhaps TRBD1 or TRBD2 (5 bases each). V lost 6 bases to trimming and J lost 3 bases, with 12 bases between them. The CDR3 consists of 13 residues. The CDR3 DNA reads TGTGCCAGCAGCCCGGGACCCGTCTACGAGCAGTACTTC. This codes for CASSPGPVYEQYF.

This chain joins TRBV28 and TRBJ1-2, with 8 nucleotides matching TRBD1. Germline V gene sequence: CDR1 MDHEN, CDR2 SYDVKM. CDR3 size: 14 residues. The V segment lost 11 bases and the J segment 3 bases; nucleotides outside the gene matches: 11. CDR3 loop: CAGQGTGQYYGYTF. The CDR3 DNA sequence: TGTGCCGGTCAAGGGACAGGACAATACTATGGCTACACCTTC.

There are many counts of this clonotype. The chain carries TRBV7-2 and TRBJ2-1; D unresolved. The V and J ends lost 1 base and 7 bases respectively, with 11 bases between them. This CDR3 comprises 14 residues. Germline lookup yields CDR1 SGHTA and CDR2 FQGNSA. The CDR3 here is CASSLDIAANEQFF. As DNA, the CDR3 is TGTGCCAGCAGCTTAGATATAGCAGCGAATGAGCAGTTCTTC.

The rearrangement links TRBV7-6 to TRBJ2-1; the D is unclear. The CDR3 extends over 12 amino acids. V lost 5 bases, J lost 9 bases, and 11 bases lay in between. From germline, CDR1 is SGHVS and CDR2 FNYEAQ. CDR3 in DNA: TGTGCCAGCAGCCCCACGGCGTTTGAGCAGTTCTTC. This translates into CASSPTAFEQFF.

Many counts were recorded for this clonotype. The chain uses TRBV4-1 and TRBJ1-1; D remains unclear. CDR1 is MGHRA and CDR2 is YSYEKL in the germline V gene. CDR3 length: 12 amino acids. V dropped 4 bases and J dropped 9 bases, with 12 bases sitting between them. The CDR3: CASSPTGLKAFF. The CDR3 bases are TGCGCCAGCAGCCCCACCGGTCTTAAAGCTTTCTTT.

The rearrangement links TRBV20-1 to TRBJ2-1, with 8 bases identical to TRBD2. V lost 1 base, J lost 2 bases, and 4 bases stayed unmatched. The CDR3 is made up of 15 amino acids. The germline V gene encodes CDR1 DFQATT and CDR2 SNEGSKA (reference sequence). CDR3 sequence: CSARVTGGPYNEQFF. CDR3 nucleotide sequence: TGCAGTGCTAGAGTAACGGGGGGGCCCTACAATGAGCAGTTCTTC.

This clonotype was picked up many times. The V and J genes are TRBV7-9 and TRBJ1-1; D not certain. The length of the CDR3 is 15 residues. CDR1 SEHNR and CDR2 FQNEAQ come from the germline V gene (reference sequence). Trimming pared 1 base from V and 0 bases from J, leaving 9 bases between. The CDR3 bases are TGTGCCAGCAGCTTAGATGGAGGCATGAACACTGAAGCTTTCTTT. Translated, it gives CASSLDGGMNTEAFF.

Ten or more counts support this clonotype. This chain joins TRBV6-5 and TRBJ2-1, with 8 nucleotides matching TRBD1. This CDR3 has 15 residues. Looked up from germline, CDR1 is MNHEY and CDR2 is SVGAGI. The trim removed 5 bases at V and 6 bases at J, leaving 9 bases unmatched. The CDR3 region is CASSAQGASFNEQFF. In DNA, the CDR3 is TGTGCCAGCAGTGCCCAGGGGGCGAGTTTCAATGAGCAGTTCTTC.

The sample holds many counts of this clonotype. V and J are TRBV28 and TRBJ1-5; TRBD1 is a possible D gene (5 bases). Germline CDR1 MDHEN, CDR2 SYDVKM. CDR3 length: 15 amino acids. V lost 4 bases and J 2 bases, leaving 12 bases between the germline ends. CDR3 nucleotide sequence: TGTGCCAGCAGTTCCCAAGGGGAGGGCAATCAGCCCCAGCATTTT. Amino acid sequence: CASSSQGEGNQPQHF.

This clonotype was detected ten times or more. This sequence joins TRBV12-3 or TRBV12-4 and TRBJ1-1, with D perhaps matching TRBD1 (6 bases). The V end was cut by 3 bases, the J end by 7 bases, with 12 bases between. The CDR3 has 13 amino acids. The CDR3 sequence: CASSFRGTSEAFF. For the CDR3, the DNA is TGTGCCAGCAGTTTTAGGGGGACGAGTGAAGCTTTCTTT.

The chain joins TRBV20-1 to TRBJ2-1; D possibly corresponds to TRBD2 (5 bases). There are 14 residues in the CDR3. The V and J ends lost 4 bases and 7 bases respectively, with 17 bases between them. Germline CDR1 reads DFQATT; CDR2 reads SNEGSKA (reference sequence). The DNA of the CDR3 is TGCAGTGCTACCCTGAGGGCATTTCGGAATGAGCAGTTCTTC. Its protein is CSATLRAFRNEQFF.

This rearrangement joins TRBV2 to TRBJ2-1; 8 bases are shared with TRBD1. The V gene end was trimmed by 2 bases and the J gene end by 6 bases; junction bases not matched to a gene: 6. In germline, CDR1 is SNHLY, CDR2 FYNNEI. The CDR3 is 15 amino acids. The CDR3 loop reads CASSERGQAINEQFF. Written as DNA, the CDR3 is TGTGCCAGCAGTGAAAGGGGACAGGCGATCAATGAGCAGTTCTTC.

The chain's CDR3 is CASSLAVAIGADTQYF. As DNA, the CDR3 is TGTGCCAGCAGCTTAGCGGTGGCAATCGGGGCAGATACGCAGTATTTT. This chain links TRBV7-9 with TRBJ2-3; perhaps TRBD2 as D (5 bases). The CDR3 has 16 amino acids. The V gene lost 0 bases and the J gene lost 4 bases, with 14 bases spanning the gap. Germline CDR1 and CDR2: SEHNR and FQNEAQ (reference sequence).

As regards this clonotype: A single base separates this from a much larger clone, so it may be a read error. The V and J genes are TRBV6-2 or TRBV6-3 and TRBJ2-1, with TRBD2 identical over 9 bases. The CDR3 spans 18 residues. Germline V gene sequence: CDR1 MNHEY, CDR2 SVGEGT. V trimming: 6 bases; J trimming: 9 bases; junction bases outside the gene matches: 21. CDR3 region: CASRSMAGTSPVRCEQFF. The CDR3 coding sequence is TGTGCCAGCAGATCCATGGCCGGGACTAGCCCCGTGAGGTGTGAGCAGTTCTTC.

The DNA of the CDR3 is TGCGCCAGCAGCTTGGCCACAGGGGGCATCGAGCAGTACTTC. Translation gives CASSLATGGIEQYF. The rearrangement uses TRBV5-1 and TRBJ2-7, with 9 bases fitting TRBD1. Germline V gene lookup returns CDR1 SGHRS and CDR2 YFSETQ. This CDR3 is 14 amino acids long. Losses at the gene ends were 0 bases for V and 6 bases for J; bases not matched to a gene: 4.

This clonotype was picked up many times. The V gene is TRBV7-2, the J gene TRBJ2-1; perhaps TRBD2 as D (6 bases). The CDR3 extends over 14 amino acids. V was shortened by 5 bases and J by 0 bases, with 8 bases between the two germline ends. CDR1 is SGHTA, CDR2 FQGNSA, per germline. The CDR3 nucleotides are TGTGCCAGCAGCCGGAGGGGCTCCTACAATGAGCAGTTCTTC. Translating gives CASSRRGSYNEQFF.